The 25 T cell receptor beta chains reported below all come from one sample, sequenced in a study of PD-1 and CTLA-4 blockade in melanoma. Using immunoSEQ multiplex PCR, the repertoire was profiled, and TCRdb retains in-frame clones only, with some absent. The profile shows around 16,000 clones, over 65% of them singletons. The source was CD8+ T cells from peripheral blood, collected before anti-PD-1 treatment. These receptors all stem from a human donor with melanoma.

In this sample, this clone turned up a few times. Written as DNA, the CDR3 is TGTGCCAGCAGCCCAGACGGATTTGTAAACGAGCAGTACTTC. It yields the protein CASSPDGFVNEQYF. The chain recombines TRBV7-9 with TRBJ2-7, with D hard to call. The CDR3 loop spans 14 amino acids. Trimming removed 5 bases from V and 5 bases from J, with 16 bases in between. Germline lookup yields CDR1 SEHNR and CDR2 FQNEAQ (reference sequence).

This clone has only one observation. DNA for the CDR3: TGTGCCAGCAGCTCCGGGGAAGGGGGGGACACCATATATTTT. It is translated as CASSSGEGGDTIYF. J is TRBJ1-3 and V is TRBV7-9, with a tentative D call TRBD1 (6 bases). V lost 4 bases and J 8 bases, leaving 15 bases between the germline ends. Looked up from germline, CDR1 is SEHNR and CDR2 is FQNEAQ (reference sequence). The CDR3 is 14 amino acids. The complete variable domain, with remaining parts taken from reference TRBV7-9 and TRBJ1-3, reads DTGVSQNPRHKITKRGQNVTFRCDPISEHNRLYWYRQTLGQGPEFLTYFQNEAQLEKSRLLSDRFSAERPKGSFSTLEIQRTEQGDSAMYLCASSSGEGGDTIYFGEGSWLTVV.

The rearrangement links TRBV7-8 to TRBJ2-3, with D perhaps matching TRBD1 (5 bases). CDR1 and CDR2 from the germline V gene are SGHVS and FQNEAQ. Trimming took 5 bases from V and 1 from J, leaving 16 bases between them. This CDR3 is 16 amino acids long. The CDR3 here is CASSPGSWPRTDTQYF. DNA for the CDR3: TGTGCCAGCAGCCCAGGGTCCTGGCCCCGCACAGATACGCAGTATTTT.

This sequence joins TRBV4-1 and TRBJ2-1, with 9 bases matching TRBD1. Germline values: CDR1 MGHRA, CDR2 YSYEKL. The CDR3 spans 14 residues. Unmatched junction bases numbered 5, after V lost 4 bases and J lost 7 bases. Here the CDR3 DNA reads TGCGCCAGCAGCCGCCGGACAGGGGAAAATGAGCAGTTCTTC. Protein: CASSRRTGENEQFF.

The chain joins TRBV23-1 to TRBJ2-1, with D unclear. TRBV23-1 is classed as an ORF, of uncertain function. CDR3 length: 18 amino acids. V was trimmed by 0 bases and J by 0 bases, leaving 15 bases between them. The CDR3 spells CASSQSWRQLSSYNEQFF. For the CDR3, the DNA is TGCGCCAGCAGTCAATCGTGGCGGCAGCTGAGCTCCTACAATGAGCAGTTCTTC.

There are a few counts of this clone. The chain has TRBV19 and TRBJ1-6; 8 bases map to TRBD1. The V gene's germline CDR1 is LNHDA and CDR2 SQIVND (reference sequence). The CDR3 runs 15 residues. With 0 bases clipped from V and 8 bases from J, the junction kept 3 bases outside the gene matches. The CDR3 DNA sequence: TGTGCCAGTAGTATAGATACAGGGGGTTATTCACCCCTCCACTTT. This encodes CASSIDTGGYSPLHF.

The chain couples TRBV9 to TRBJ1-6, with TRBD1 matching 7 bases. Germline trimming cut 0 bases from V and 7 bases from J; bases unmatched to any gene: 4. CDR3 length equals 15 residues. CDR1 is SGDLS, CDR2 YYNGEE, per germline. The DNA of the CDR3 is TGTGCCAGCAGCGTAGAAGGGACAGCCAATTCACCCCTCCACTTT. Amino acid sequence: CASSVEGTANSPLHF. The full variable domain, completed using reference TRBV9 and TRBJ1-6, is DSGVTQTPKHLITATGQRVTLRCSPRSGDLSVYWYQQSLDQGLQFLIQYYNGEERAKGNILERFSAQQFPDLHSELNLSSLELGDSALYFCASSVEGTANSPLHFGNGTRLTVT.

The chain joins TRBV12-5 to TRBJ1-2; D call uncertain. The V and J ends lost 7 bases and 3 bases respectively, with 15 bases between them. Germline CDR1 and CDR2: LGHNT and FRNRAP. This CDR3 is 14 amino acids long. In DNA form, the CDR3 reads TGTGCTAGTGCCCGGGAGGGCCCTTACTATGGCTACACCTTC. Translating it yields CASAREGPYYGYTF.

This clone was recorded a few times. The chain couples TRBV27 to TRBJ2-3, with D perhaps TRBD1 (5 bases). V lost 2 bases and J lost 3, with 6 bases in between. Germline V CDR1 and CDR2: MNHEY, SMNVEV (reference sequence). This CDR3 comprises 13 residues. The CDR3 DNA reads as TGTGCCAGCAGTTTAGACAGAACAGATACGCAGTATTTT. It codes for CASSLDRTDTQYF.

Here the CDR3 reads CASSLNTGELFF. The CDR3 DNA follows: TGTGCCAGCAGTCTAAACACCGGGGAGCTGTTTTTT. The J gene is TRBJ2-2, the V gene TRBV12-3 or TRBV12-4; D unresolved. This CDR3 is 12 amino acids long. Trimming stripped 5 bases from V and 2 bases from J, with 3 bases between.

The chain combines TRBV30 with TRBJ1-2; weak D call: TRBD1 (5 bases). V lost 8 bases and J 5 bases, leaving 18 bases between the germline ends. CDR3 size: 13 residues. Per the germline V gene, CDR1 is GTSNPN and CDR2 is SVGIG (reference sequence). CDR3 in DNA: TGTGCCGGACCGACGGGGACCTATTATGGCTACACCTTC. Residues: CAGPTGTYYGYTF. The full variable domain, its missing parts supplied by reference TRBV30 and TRBJ1-2, is SQTIHQWPATLVQPVGSPLSLECTVEGTSNPNLYWYRQAAGRGLQLLFYSVGIGQISSEVPQNLSASRPQDRQFILSSKKLLLSDSGFYLCAGPTGTYYGYTFGSGTRLTVV.

V gene TRBV7-9 combines with J gene TRBJ2-1; 7 bases are a match to TRBD2. Per the germline V gene, CDR1 is SEHNR and CDR2 is FQNEAQ (reference sequence). This CDR3 contains 14 residues. V was pared by 6 bases and J by 4 bases, with 6 bases of the junction left unmatched. CDR3 DNA: TGTGCCAGCAGATCGGGGGGACTGTACAATGAGCAGTTCTTC. Translated: CASRSGGLYNEQFF.

This clone occurred a few times. The V call is TRBV5-1, the J call TRBJ2-1; D is possibly TRBD2 (6 bases). V shed 6 bases and J shed 2 bases, with 15 bases lying between them. Germline V lookup: CDR1 SGHRS, CDR2 YFSETQ. CDR3 length equals 15 residues. Here the CDR3 DNA reads TGCGCCAGCACGGTGGGAGGAAACCCCTACAATGAGCAGTTCTTC. This encodes CASTVGGNPYNEQFF.

J is TRBJ1-2 and V is TRBV6-6; D not certain. CDR3 length: 16 amino acids. Germline V gene data show CDR1 as MNHNY and CDR2 as SVGAGI (reference sequence). V was clipped by 5 bases and J by 1 base, with 17 bases between them. CDR3 coding DNA: TGTGCCAGCAGTCCCCCTCTGGACGGGATTAACTATGGCTACACCTTC. Translation gives CASSPPLDGINYGYTF.

The rearrangement links TRBV4-1 to TRBJ1-1; D is uncertain. V was pared by 1 base and J by 7 bases, with 10 bases between. The CDR3 has 13 residues. Looked up from germline, CDR1 is MGHRA and CDR2 is YSYEKL. The CDR3 reads CASSQGGSYEAFF. CDR3 DNA sequence: TGCGCCAGCAGCCAAGGGGGATCTTATGAAGCTTTCTTT.

The rearrangement links TRBV10-3 to TRBJ1-2; 7 bases agree with TRBD1. The germline CDR1 and CDR2 sequences are ENHRY and SYGVKD. This CDR3 region has 14 residues. Losses at the gene ends were 2 bases for V and 6 bases for J; bases not matched to a gene: 6. The CDR3 loop is CAISEVGQGDGYTF. CDR3 nucleotide sequence: TGTGCCATCAGTGAGGTGGGGCAGGGGGATGGCTACACCTTC.

This clone was counted a few times. The rearrangement joins TRBV27 to TRBJ2-7; D may be TRBD2 (5 bases). CDR1 and CDR2 from the germline V gene are MNHEY and SMNVEV (reference sequence). This CDR3 contains 13 residues. V lost 6 bases and J lost 2, with 11 bases in between. In nucleotides, the CDR3 is TGTGCCAGCAGCAGAGGGCAGACCTACGAGCAGTACTTC. As protein: CASSRGQTYEQYF.

The chain uses TRBV20-1 and TRBJ1-1; D unclear. This CDR3 comprises 14 residues. Germline V gene sequence: CDR1 DFQATT, CDR2 SNEGSKA (reference sequence). The V gene lost 4 bases and the J gene lost 0 bases, with 12 bases spanning the gap. CDR3 sequence: CSANDGFMNTEAFF. CDR3 in DNA: TGCAGTGCTAATGACGGTTTCATGAACACTGAAGCTTTCTTT.

The genes are TRBV28 and TRBJ2-1; D is perhaps TRBD1 (6 bases). V gave up 1 base and J gave up 10 bases, with 11 bases separating them. The CDR3 is 13 residues long. From germline, CDR1 is MDHEN and CDR2 SYDVKM. This CDR3 reads CASSLSSRGEQFF. DNA of the CDR3: TGTGCCAGCAGTTTATCGAGCAGGGGAGAGCAGTTCTTC.

Here the CDR3 DNA reads TGTGCTAGTGGTTTTGGACAGGGTGGCTACACCTTC. This sequence encodes CASGFGQGGYTF. The V and J genes are TRBV12-5 and TRBJ1-2; 8 nucleotides agree with TRBD1. The CDR3 has 12 residues. V trimming: 3 bases; J trimming: 7 bases; junction bases outside the gene matches: 1. Germline V gives CDR1 LGHNT, CDR2 FRNRAP. Looking up the rest from reference TRBV12-5 and TRBJ1-2 gives the full variable domain: DARVTQTPRHKVTEMGQEVTMRCQPILGHNTVFWYRQTMMQGLELLAYFRNRAPLDDSGMPKDRFSAEMPDATLATLKIQPSEPRDSAVYFCASGFGQGGYTFGSGTRLTVV.

The chain recombines TRBV7-9 with TRBJ1-2; TRBD1 matches 9 bases. CDR3 length equals 19 residues. V lost 4 bases and J lost 6; bases outside the gene matches: 21. CDR1 and CDR2 (germline): SEHNR, FQNEAQ (reference sequence). The CDR3 region is CASSSHDTGTGYRRDGYTF. CDR3 nucleotide sequence: TGTGCCAGCAGCTCACATGATACCGGGACAGGGTATAGGCGGGATGGCTACACCTTC.

This chain joins TRBV6-5 and TRBJ1-2; D uncertain. Germline V gene lookup returns CDR1 MNHEY and CDR2 SVGAGI. CDR3 length equals 14 residues. Trimming took 2 bases from V and 6 from J, leaving 13 bases between them. The CDR3 is CASSYGRFADGYTF. CDR3 sequence (DNA): TGTGCCAGCAGTTACGGTCGATTTGCGGATGGCTACACCTTC.

The V gene is TRBV6-5, the J gene TRBJ2-5; no firm D call. Per the germline V gene, CDR1 is MNHEY and CDR2 is SVGAGI. This CDR3 region has 13 residues. The germline V and J ends were trimmed by 2 bases and 3 bases, with 7 bases remaining between them. CDR3 loop: CASSYRVKETQYF. The CDR3 nucleotides are TGTGCCAGCAGTTACAGAGTAAAAGAGACCCAGTACTTC.

The chain carries TRBV7-9 and TRBJ2-5, with D tentatively TRBD1 (5 bases). The CDR3 extends over 15 amino acids. Germline assignment: CDR1 SEHNR and CDR2 FQNEAQ (reference sequence). Trimming stripped 4 bases from V and 0 bases from J, with 12 bases between. The DNA of the CDR3 is TGTGCCAGCAGCTCGACAGCAAGGTACCAAGAGACCCAGTACTTC. Translated: CASSSTARYQETQYF.

The chain carries TRBV13 and TRBJ2-3; the match to TRBD1 covers 8 bases. CDR1 and CDR2 (germline): PRHDT, FYEKMQ (reference sequence). Losses at the gene ends were 4 bases for V and 1 base for J; bases not matched to a gene: 10. The length of the CDR3 is 17 residues. CDR3 coding DNA: TGTGCCAGCAGCTCCTTCCAGGGGGCGCCGGGCACAGATACGCAGTATTTT. Encoded protein: CASSSFQGAPGTDTQYF.